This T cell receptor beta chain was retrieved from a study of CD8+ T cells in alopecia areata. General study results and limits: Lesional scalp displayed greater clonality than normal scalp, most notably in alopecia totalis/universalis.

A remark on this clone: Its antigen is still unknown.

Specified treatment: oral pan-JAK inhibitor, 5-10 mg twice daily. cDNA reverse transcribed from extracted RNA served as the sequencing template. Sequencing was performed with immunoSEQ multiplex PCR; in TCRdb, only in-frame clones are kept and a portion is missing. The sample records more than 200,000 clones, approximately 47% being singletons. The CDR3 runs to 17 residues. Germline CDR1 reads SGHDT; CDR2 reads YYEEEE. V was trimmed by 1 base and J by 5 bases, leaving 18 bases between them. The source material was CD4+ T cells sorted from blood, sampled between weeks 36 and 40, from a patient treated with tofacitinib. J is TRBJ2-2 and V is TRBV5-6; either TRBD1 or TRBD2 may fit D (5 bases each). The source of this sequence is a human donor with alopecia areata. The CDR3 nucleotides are TGTGCCAGCAGCTTGATCTCGGGGACGGGTGGGACCGGGGAGCTGTTTTTT. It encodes CASSLISGTGGTGELFF.